The clone carrying this TCR beta chain was seen ten or more times. Its antigen is still unknown. The data were obtained in a study of Graves' ophthalmopathy and Graves' hyperthyroidism. The length of the CDR3 is 15 residues. Germline loops: CDR1 MNHNS, CDR2 SASEGT. Losses at the gene ends were 6 bases for V and 9 bases for J; bases not matched to a gene: 12. The diagnosis combined clinical symptoms, thyroxine, TRAb, thyroid ultrasound and orbital computed tomography scans. Regarding the study as a whole: Using 13 signatures, a model distinguished ophthalmopathy from stable hyperthyroidism, reaching around 87% sensitivity and 81.08% specificity.

RNA transcripts yielded amplified TCR beta CDR3 regions. The authors performed first-round RT-PCR with HTBI primers and then a second-round multiplex PCR. MiXCR was run by TCRdb on the multiplex PCR reads, yielding one entry per CDR3 protein. The table has 340,000 or so distinct CDR3 sequences, roughly 15% seen once. The V gene is TRBV6-1, the J gene TRBJ2-4, with TRBD1 matching over 9 bases. The sample comprised peripheral blood. This receptor was taken from an adult man with Graves' ophthalmopathy. This chain's CDR3 is CASRRITGGEGIQYF. The DNA of the CDR3 is TGTGCCAGCAGACGGATAACAGGGGGCGAGGGCATTCAGTACTTC.